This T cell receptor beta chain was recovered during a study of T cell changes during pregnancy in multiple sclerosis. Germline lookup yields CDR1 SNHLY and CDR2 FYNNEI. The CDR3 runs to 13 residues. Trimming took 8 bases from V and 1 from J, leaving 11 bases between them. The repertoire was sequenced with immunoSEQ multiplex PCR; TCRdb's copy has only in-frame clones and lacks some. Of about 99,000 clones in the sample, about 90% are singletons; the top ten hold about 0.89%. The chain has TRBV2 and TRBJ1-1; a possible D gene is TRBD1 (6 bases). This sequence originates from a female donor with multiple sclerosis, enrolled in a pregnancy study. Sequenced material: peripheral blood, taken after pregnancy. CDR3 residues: CASLDRRNTEAFF. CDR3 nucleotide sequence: TGTGCCAGCCTAGACAGGCGGAACACTGAAGCTTTCTTT.